Reported below is one TCR beta chain. This clone was counted once. It has no known antigen specificity. Nothing much larger sits one base from this clone, and base qualities are not available. The source of the sample is a study of blood T cell repertoires in COVID-19 (dated by TCRdb to 2018 to 2020). For the study in its entirety: Samples covering the acute and convalescent phases of COVID-19 were provided by collaborators in the United States, Italy and Spain. The prospective study material was composed of cDNA or gDNA derived from T cells, B-cell-depleted T cells, or PBMCs. Deeply sampled blood TCRbeta repertoires from subjects exposed to, actively infected with, or recovered from COVID-19 were included in the dataset. A freely available public database, intended as a resource for researchers studying the immune response to SARS-CoV-2, is where the repertoires were released. The samples were drawn from the first 160 participants of the ongoing ImmuneRACE study and from 1,254 subjects provided by 6 global collaborators. A de-identified subject ID, COVID-19 status, age in years and sex were almost always included in the sample metadata. HLA class I and class II types, where available, came from metadata supplied by the sample provider rather than from assay-based typing.

Participants in the prospective study were enrolled through a virtual design, were aged roughly 18 to 100 years, and lived in approximately 24 United States geographic areas. Cohort assignment in the prospective study relied on participant-reported clinical history from a screening survey and a study questionnaire. For ImmuneRACE Cohort 3, a participant was defined as recovered based on two consecutive negative NP/OP PCR tests, clearance by a healthcare professional, or resolution of symptoms. In the prospective study, whole blood, serum and a nasopharyngeal or oropharyngeal swab were collected from each participant by mobile phlebotomists. Prospective study participants could optionally give additional blood draws and questionnaires over a roughly two-month period. Prospective study blood samples were shipped either frozen or at room temperature before DNA extraction. Overall study results and their limits: How much clinical and demographic metadata was included differed by source and by participant, and the metadata was provided uncurated.

The CDR3 sequence holds 16 residues, the cysteine and phenylalanine included. Only the CDR3 portion is preserved as DNA: 48 bases, with reading frame beginning at the first base. CDR1 and CDR2 are drawn from the germline V gene: LGHNA, YNFKEQ. The V and J ends are trimmed by 1 base and 3 bases, leaving 16 bases between them. The immunoSEQ Assay, a bias-controlled multiplex PCR, was used to amplify TCRbeta CDR3 regions from genomic DNA. From the authors' description of their analysis: The number of nucleated cells in each sample was estimated from the amplification of reference gene primers within the assay. To quantify the absolute abundance of each unique TCRbeta CDR3 rearrangement, sequence reads were collapsed and filtered. Productive Simpson clonality was computed per sample as the square root of Simpson's diversity index over productive rearrangements. TCRdb took this table from immuneACCESS and kept in-frame rearrangements with V and J called. Such tables lack part of the clones; where checked against another copy, unresolved V genes explain under half of the gap, and the rest is unexplained. That table gives V, J and clone size, and the DNA gave D and trimming. A total of around 310,000 clones appear in this sample, about 90% of them only once. The top ten hold around 9% of the sample.

This clonotype originated in a young woman who had recovered from COVID-19. Sequencing was performed on PBMCs or T cells enriched from blood (not recorded which). Here the chain combines TRBV4-2 and TRBJ2-7; TRBD2 might be the D gene, on 6 matching bases. The CDR3 has the sequence CASSQAGLPFNYEQYF. Here is the DNA: TGTGCCAGCAGCCAAGCGGGACTCCCCTTCAACTACGAGCAGTACTTC.